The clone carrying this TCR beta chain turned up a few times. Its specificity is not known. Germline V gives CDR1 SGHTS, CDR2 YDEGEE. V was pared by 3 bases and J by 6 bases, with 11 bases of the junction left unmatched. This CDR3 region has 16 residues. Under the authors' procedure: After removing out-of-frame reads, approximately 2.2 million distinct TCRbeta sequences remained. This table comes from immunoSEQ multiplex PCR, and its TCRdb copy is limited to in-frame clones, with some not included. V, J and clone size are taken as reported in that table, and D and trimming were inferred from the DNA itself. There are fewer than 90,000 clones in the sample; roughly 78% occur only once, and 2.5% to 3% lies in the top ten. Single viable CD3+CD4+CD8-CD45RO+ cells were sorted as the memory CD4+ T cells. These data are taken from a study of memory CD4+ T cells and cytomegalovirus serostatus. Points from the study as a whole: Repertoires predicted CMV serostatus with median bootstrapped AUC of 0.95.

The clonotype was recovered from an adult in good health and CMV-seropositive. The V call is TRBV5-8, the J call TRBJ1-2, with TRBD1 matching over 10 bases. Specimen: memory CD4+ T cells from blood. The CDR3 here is CASSWSIGTGDNGYTF. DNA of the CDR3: TGTGCCAGCAGCTGGAGTATCGGGACAGGGGATAATGGCTACACCTTC.